This T cell receptor (beta chain) came from a study of cytomegalovirus exposure and HLA in healthy donors. The CDR3 is 18 amino acids. Trimming removed 0 bases at V and 4 bases at J, with 21 bases between. CDR1 SGHNT and CDR2 YENEEA come from the germline V gene. PCR involved 60 Vbeta and 13 Jbeta primers. Clones were sequenced by immunoSEQ multiplex PCR, and TCRdb holds only the in-frame ones, with some missing. The profile shows over 130,000 clones, about 66% of them singletons. Sequencing was carried out using PBMCs. The chain combines TRBV11-3 with TRBJ1-2; tentative D call: TRBD1 (5 bases). This TCR was recovered from a male donor in good health and CMV-seronegative. CDR3: CASSLDRTYGHCPYGYTF. CDR3 sequence (DNA): TGTGCCAGCAGCTTAGATCGGACCTACGGACATTGTCCCTATGGCTACACCTTC. Complete variable domain (other parts from reference TRBV11-3 and TRBJ1-2): EAGVVQSPRYKIIEKKQPVAFWCNPISGHNTLYWYLQNLGQGPELLIRYENEEAVDDSQLPKDRFSAERLKGVDSTLKIQPAELGDSAVYLCASSLDRTYGHCPYGYTFGSGTRLTVV.